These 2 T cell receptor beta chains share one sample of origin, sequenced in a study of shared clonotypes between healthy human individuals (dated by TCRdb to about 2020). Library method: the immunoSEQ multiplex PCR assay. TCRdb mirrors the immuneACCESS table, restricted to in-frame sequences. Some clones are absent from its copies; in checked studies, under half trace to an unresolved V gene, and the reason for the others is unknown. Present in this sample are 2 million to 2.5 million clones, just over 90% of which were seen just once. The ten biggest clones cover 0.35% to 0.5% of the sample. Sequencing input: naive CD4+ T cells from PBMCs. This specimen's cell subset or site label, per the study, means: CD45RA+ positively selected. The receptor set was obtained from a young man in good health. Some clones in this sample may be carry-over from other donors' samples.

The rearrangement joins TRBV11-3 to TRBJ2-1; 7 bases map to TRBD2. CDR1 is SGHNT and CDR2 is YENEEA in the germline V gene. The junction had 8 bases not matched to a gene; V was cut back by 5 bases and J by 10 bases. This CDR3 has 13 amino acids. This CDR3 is CASSPTSLREQFF. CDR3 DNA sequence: TGTGCCAGCAGCCCGACTAGCCTCCGGGAGCAGTTCTTC.

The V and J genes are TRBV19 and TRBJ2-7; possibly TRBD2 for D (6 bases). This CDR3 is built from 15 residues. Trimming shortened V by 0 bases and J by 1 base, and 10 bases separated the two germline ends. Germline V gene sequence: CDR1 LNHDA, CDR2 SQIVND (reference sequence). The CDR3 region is CASSIDGRSSYEQYF. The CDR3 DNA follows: TGTGCCAGTAGTATAGACGGGAGATCTTCCTACGAGCAGTACTTC. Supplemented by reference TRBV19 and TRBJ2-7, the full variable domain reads DGGITQSPKYLFRKEGQNVTLSCEQNLNHDAMYWYRQDPGQGLRLIYYSQIVNDFQKGDIAEGYSVSREKKESFPLTVTSAQKNPTAFYLCASSIDGRSSYEQYFGPGTRLTVT.